These 4 T cell receptor beta chains originate from one sample sequenced in a study of monozygotic twins with inflammatory bowel disease. From its re-call of the 5' RACE reads, TCRdb lists each CDR3 protein once, without DNA. The specimen's table records about 110,000 distinct CDR3 sequences. Sequenced material: blood. These receptors were obtained from a human donor with ulcerative colitis or Crohn's disease, or a healthy co-twin of an affected twin (not recorded which).

The chain is built from TRBV12-3 or TRBV12-4 and TRBJ2-7; checking the TCRdb D call of TRBD2 is not possible without DNA. There are 20 residues in the CDR3. CDR3 sequence: CASSLVPSWTSGGAGDEQYF.

This chain uses TRBV5-1 with TRBJ2-1; the TCRdb call, TRBD2, lacks DNA for checking. This CDR3 is 14 amino acids long. Per the germline V gene, CDR1 is SGHRS and CDR2 is YFSETQ. Here the CDR3 reads CASSLGLVEGEQFF.

V usage is TRBV20-1 and J usage is TRBJ1-1. CDR3 length: 12 residues. The germline V gene encodes CDR1 DFQATT and CDR2 SNEGSKA (reference sequence). CDR3: CSAVAPNTEAFF.

The genes are TRBV19 and TRBJ2-3; no DNA is available, so the TRBD2 call from TCRdb remains unchecked. CDR1 and CDR2 from the germline V gene are LNHDA and SQIVND (reference sequence). This CDR3 is built from 13 residues. The chain's CDR3 is CASSIGREDTQYF. The full variable domain, rest sourced from reference TRBV19 and TRBJ2-3, is DGGITQSPKYLFRKEGQNVTLSCEQNLNHDAMYWYRQDPGQGLRLIYYSQIVNDFQKGDIAEGYSVSREKKESFPLTVTSAQKNPTAFYLCASSIGREDTQYFGPGTRLTVL.